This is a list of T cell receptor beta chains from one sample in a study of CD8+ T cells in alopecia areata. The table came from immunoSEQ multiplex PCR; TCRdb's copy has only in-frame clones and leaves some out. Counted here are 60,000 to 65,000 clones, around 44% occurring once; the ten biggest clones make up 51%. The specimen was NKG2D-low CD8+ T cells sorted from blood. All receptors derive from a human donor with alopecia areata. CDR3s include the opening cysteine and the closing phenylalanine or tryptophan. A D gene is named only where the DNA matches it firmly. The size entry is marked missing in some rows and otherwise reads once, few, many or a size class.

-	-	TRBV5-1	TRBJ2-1	CASSLGRDRRDNEQFF
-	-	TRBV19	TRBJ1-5	CASTRATRSNQPQHF
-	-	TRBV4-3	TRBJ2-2	CASSQGTYTGELFF
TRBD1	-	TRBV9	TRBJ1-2	CASSVGQGSYGYTF
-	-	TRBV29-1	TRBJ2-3	CSVTTPPDTQYF
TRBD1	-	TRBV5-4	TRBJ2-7	CASSPGQDSYEQYF
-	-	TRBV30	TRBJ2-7	CAWSVGWGSSYEQYF
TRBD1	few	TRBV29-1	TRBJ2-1	CSVTTGNSYNEQFF
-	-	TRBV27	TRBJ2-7	CASSFRHEQYF
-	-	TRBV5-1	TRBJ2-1	CASSPSGIREQFF
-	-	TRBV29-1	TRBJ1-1	CIGREGTEAFF
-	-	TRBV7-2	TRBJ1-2	CASSLGLTAEGYTF
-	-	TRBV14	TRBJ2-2	CASSQGRAGELFF
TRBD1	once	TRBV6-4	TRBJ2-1	CASSDGTGGSNEQFF
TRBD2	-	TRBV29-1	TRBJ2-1	CSGGRLSYNEQFF
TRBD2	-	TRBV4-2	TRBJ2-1	CASSQGESGLRYNEQFF
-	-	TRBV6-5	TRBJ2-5	CASSYGLQETQYF
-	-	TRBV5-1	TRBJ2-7	CASSREGKTYEQYF
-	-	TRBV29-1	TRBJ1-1	CSVEDLPAEAFF
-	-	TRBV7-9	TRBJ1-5	CASSFQGTTQHF
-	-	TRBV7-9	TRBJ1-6	CASSLAVGAYNSPLHF
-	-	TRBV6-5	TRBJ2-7	CASSLGQSSYEQYF
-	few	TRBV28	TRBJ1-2	CASRGPDGQLLYGYTF
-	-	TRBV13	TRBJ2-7	CASSSSATSYEQYF
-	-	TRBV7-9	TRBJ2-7	CASSLAESPGSHEQYF
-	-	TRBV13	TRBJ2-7	CASSVGHSYEQYF
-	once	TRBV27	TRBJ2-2	CASSLLGNTGELFF
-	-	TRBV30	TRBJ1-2	CARTGGAGYTF
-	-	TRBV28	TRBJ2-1	CASSRLRDYNEQFF
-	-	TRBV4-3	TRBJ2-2	CASSGGVNTGELFF
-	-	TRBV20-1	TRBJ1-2	CSARDINGYTF
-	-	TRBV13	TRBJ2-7	CASSPTQTEGQYF
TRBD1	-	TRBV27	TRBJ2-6	CASGEGAGANVLTF
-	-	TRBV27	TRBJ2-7	CASSFEGRREQYF
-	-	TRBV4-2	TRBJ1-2	CASSQESGEDGYTF
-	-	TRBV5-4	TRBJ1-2	CASSLNPNYGYTF
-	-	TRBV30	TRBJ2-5	CAWSITETQYF
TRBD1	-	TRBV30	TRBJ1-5	CAWSVPGGGQQPQHF
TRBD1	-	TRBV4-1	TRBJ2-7	CASSQATGAAYEQYF
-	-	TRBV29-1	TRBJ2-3	CSVEGRGRAGDTQYF
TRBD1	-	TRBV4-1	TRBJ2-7	CASSPKPGTASYEQYF
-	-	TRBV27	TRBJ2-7	CASSYNPEGYEQYF
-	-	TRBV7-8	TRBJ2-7	CASSLGRTLDEQYF
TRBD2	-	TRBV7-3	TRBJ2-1	CASSRLGTSASFFDEQFF
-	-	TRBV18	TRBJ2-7	CASSPLNSEQYF
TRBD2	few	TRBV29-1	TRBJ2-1	CSVEVLAGDNEQFF
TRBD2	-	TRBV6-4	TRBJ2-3	CASSETSGGGGTDTQYF
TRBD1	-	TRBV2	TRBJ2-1	CASSPFKTGVDNEQFF
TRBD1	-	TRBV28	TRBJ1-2	CASSQTGGASYGYTF
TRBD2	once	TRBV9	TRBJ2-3	CASSFGGAADTQYF
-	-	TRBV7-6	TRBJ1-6	CASSLQGPHPEHSPLHF
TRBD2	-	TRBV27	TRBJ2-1	CASSPPGGTLSREQFF
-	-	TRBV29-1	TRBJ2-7	CSVGGGPGEQYF
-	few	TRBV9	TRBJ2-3	CASSVDLPGTDTQYF
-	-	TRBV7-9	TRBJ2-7	CASTERGGVYEQYF
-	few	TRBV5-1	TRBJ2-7	CASSLEQGLSSYEQYF